Below are 4 T cell receptor beta chains sequenced from a single sample in a study of blood T cell repertoires in COVID-19. The repertoire was sequenced with immunoSEQ multiplex PCR; TCRdb's copy has only in-frame clones and lacks some. The table lists almost 400,000 clones, 85% to 90% of them singletons. What was sequenced was PBMCs or T cells enriched from blood (not recorded which). The source of these receptors is a woman aged 25-40 years who had recovered from COVID-19.

The gene calls are TRBV27 and TRBJ1-3, with D hard to call. This CDR3 contains 13 residues. V was trimmed by 3 bases and J by 0 bases, leaving 3 bases between them. Germline CDR1 reads MNHEY; CDR2 reads SMNVEV (reference sequence). The DNA of the CDR3 is TGTGCCAGCAGTTTCTCCTCTGGAAACACCATATATTTT. This codes for CASSFSSGNTIYF.

The J gene is TRBJ1-3, the V gene TRBV19; possible D gene TRBD1, 5 bases. The germline V gene encodes CDR1 LNHDA and CDR2 SQIVND (reference sequence). This CDR3 region has 14 residues. The V end was cut by 7 bases, the J end by 1 base, with 11 bases between. The chain's CDR3 is CASMLRGSGNTIYF. CDR3 nucleotides: TGTGCCAGTATGCTTAGGGGTTCTGGAAACACCATATATTTT.

The chain combines TRBV21-1 with TRBJ2-4; TRBD2, the table's D call, lacks a check against the DNA. TRBV21-1 is a documented pseudogene. The CDR3 totals 16 residues. CDR3 in DNA: TGTGCCAGCAGCCGCGGGACCGGGACTAGTCCAAACATTCAGTACTTC. Residues: CASSRGTGTSPNIQYF.

This chain uses TRBV9 with TRBJ2-7; TRBD2 aligns across 9 bases. CDR3 length: 16 residues. The V segment lost 0 bases and the J segment 5 bases; nucleotides outside the gene matches: 9. The germline V gene encodes CDR1 SGDLS and CDR2 YYNGEE. The CDR3 bases are TGTGCCAGCAGCGTAGAGGGTAGCGGGGGAACGAACGAGCAGTACTTC. This codes for CASSVEGSGGTNEQYF.